The 31 T cell receptor beta chains listed next were all sequenced from one sample in a study of radiation and T cells in renal cell carcinoma. Time point of the sample: blood 4 weeks post-SBRT, at nephrectomy. The treatment: 15 Gy SBRT to primary tumor, nephrectomy 4 weeks later. Assay: immunoSEQ multiplex PCR; the TCRdb copy retains only in-frame clones and omits some. Counted here are 150,000 to 200,000 clones, less than 90% occurring once; the ten biggest clones make up about 11%. The sample in question was blood, obtained from a patient whose treatment included radiotherapy and nephrectomy. The receptors here all came from a woman aged 50 to 60 with renal cell carcinoma.

The rearrangement links TRBV2 to TRBJ2-7; D is perhaps TRBD2 (6 bases). This CDR3 is built from 13 residues. CDR1 is SNHLY, CDR2 FYNNEI, per germline. Trimming shortened V by 0 bases and J by 7 bases, and 10 bases separated the two germline ends. The CDR3 loop is CASSEARAGEQYF. The CDR3 DNA follows: TGTGCCAGCAGTGAAGCGCGGGCGGGGGAGCAGTACTTC.

The V call is TRBV5-4, the J call TRBJ2-1, with TRBD1 identical over 10 bases. Germline CDR1 SGHNT, CDR2 YYREEE (reference sequence). With V trimmed by 4 bases and J by 7 bases, 11 bases remained unmatched. The CDR3 runs 16 residues. In DNA form, the CDR3 reads TGTGCCAGCAGCCTACTCCGGGACAGGGGAGTAAATGAGCAGTTCTTC. Translated: CASSLLRDRGVNEQFF.

The chain is built from TRBV7-2 and TRBJ2-7; 10 nucleotides match TRBD2. The CDR3 runs to 16 residues. Germline V gene sequence: CDR1 SGHTA, CDR2 FQGNSA. J lost 0 bases, V lost 8 bases, and 10 bases had no gene match. CDR3 region: CASGRSGGAISYEQYF. Here the CDR3 DNA reads TGTGCCAGCGGGCGAAGCGGGGGGGCCATCTCCTACGAGCAGTACTTC.

The chain has TRBV10-3 and TRBJ1-3; 8 bases agree with TRBD1. The CDR3 length is 15 residues. CDR1 is ENHRY, CDR2 SYGVKD, per germline. The V and J ends lost 1 base and 8 bases, in that order; junction bases with no gene match: 7. The CDR3 sequence: CAISEFRQGADTIYF. The DNA of the CDR3 is TGTGCCATCAGTGAGTTCCGCCAGGGGGCTGACACCATATATTTT.

This clone was picked up a small number of times. The gene calls are TRBV25-1 and TRBJ2-6, with TRBD1 matching over 10 bases. Germline V gene lookup returns CDR1 MGHDK and CDR2 SYGVNS. With V trimmed by 6 bases and J by 3 bases, 8 bases remained unmatched. The CDR3 loop spans 17 amino acids. The CDR3, as DNA: TGTGCCAGCAGCGCTAGACAGGGGGCGGATGGGGCCAACGTCCTGACTTTC. Amino acids: CASSARQGADGANVLTF.

On this clone itself: This sample includes further DNA sequences coding for the same CDR3. This chain joins TRBV7-9 and TRBJ2-3, with 7 bases that match TRBD1. This CDR3 comprises 14 residues. CDR1 is SEHNR, CDR2 FQNEAQ, per germline (reference sequence). Trimming removed 5 bases from V and 2 bases from J; junction bases left unmatched: 4. The CDR3 nucleotides read TGTGCCAGCAGCCCAGGGACAGCCACAGATACGCAGTATTTT. This codes for CASSPGTATDTQYF.

This chain joins TRBV6-1 and TRBJ1-4, with no clear D. Germline assignment: CDR1 MNHNS and CDR2 SASEGT. CDR3 size: 16 residues. Trimming stripped 4 bases from V and 4 bases from J, with 16 bases between. This CDR3 reads CASSGSKISLNEKLFF. As DNA, the CDR3 is TGTGCCAGCAGTGGTAGTAAGATAAGTCTTAATGAAAAACTGTTTTTT.

V gene TRBV29-1 combines with J gene TRBJ2-5, with D unclear. The CDR3 spans 11 residues. CDR1 is SQVTM and CDR2 is ANQGSEA in the germline V gene. V was pared by 8 bases and J by 5 bases, with 12 bases between. CDR3 sequence (DNA): TGCAGCCCAGCAAAAGGGGAGACCCAGTACTTC. Its protein is CSPAKGETQYF. Supplemented by reference TRBV29-1 and TRBJ2-5, the full variable domain reads SAVISQKPSRDICQRGTSLTIQCQVDSQVTMMFWYRQQPGQSLTLIATANQGSEATYESGFVIDKFPISRPNLTFSTLTVSNMSPEDSSIYLCSPAKGETQYFGPGTRLLVL.

V usage is TRBV5-4 and J usage is TRBJ2-7, with TRBD1 identical over 7 bases. The germline V gene has CDR1 SGHNT and CDR2 YYREEE (reference sequence). This CDR3 comprises 14 residues. Trimming at V came to 4 bases and at J to 4 bases, leaving 8 bases not matched to a gene. The CDR3 sequence: CASSNGQVGYEQYF. CDR3 DNA: TGTGCCAGCAGCAATGGACAGGTCGGATACGAGCAGTACTTC.

The rearrangement uses TRBV19 and TRBJ1-1; 8 nucleotides align to TRBD1. Trimming took 7 bases from V and 4 from J; bases not matched to a gene: 14. The length of the CDR3 is 16 residues. Germline CDR1 and CDR2: LNHDA and SQIVND (reference sequence). In DNA form, the CDR3 reads TGTGCCAGTACTCGGAGACAGGGGAGGCCGGGCACTGAAGCTTTCTTT. This translates into CASTRRQGRPGTEAFF. Drawing the rest from reference TRBV19 and TRBJ1-1, the complete variable domain is DGGITQSPKYLFRKEGQNVTLSCEQNLNHDAMYWYRQDPGQGLRLIYYSQIVNDFQKGDIAEGYSVSREKKESFPLTVTSAQKNPTAFYLCASTRRQGRPGTEAFFGQGTRLTVV.

This rearrangement joins TRBV18 to TRBJ2-7, with no clear D. Germline V CDR1 and CDR2: KGHSH, LQKENI. The CDR3 consists of 14 residues. Trimming pared 0 bases from V and 7 bases from J, leaving 13 bases between. Written as DNA, the CDR3 is TGTGCCAGCTCACCACCGATTGGGTCTCGGGAGCAGTACTTC. Translating it yields CASSPPIGSREQYF.

The genes are TRBV7-3 and TRBJ2-5; D possibly corresponds to TRBD2 (5 bases). The CDR3 length is 14 residues. Germline CDR1 SGHTA, CDR2 FQGTGA. Trimming shortened V by 2 bases and J by 7 bases, and 14 bases separated the two germline ends. CDR3 nucleotides: TGTGCCAGCAGCTTAGGAGGAGACGGAGGGACCCAGTACTTC. Amino acid sequence: CASSLGGDGGTQYF.

In its sample, this clone was seen once. This rearrangement joins TRBV4-2 to TRBJ1-6; D ambiguous. V lost 2 bases to trimming and J lost 5 bases, with 19 bases between them. The CDR3 covers 18 residues. CDR1 and CDR2 from the germline V gene are LGHNA and YNFKEQ. In DNA, the CDR3 is TGTGCCAGCAGCCAACCGACGGACGGTGCCCAAAATAATTCACCCCTCCACTTT. This codes for CASSQPTDGAQNNSPLHF.

The chain carries TRBV5-1 and TRBJ2-3; TRBD2 agrees at 8 bases. The germline V gene encodes CDR1 SGHRS and CDR2 YFSETQ. Unmatched junction bases numbered 7, after V lost 0 bases and J lost 4 bases. This CDR3 is built from 16 residues. CDR3 sequence: CASSLVLAGASDTQYF. DNA for the CDR3: TGCGCCAGCAGCTTGGTTCTAGCGGGCGCTTCAGATACGCAGTATTTT.

The count of this clone is one. The chain uses TRBV2 and TRBJ1-1, with D maybe TRBD1 (5 bases). The CDR3 contains 16 residues. The germline V gene has CDR1 SNHLY and CDR2 FYNNEI. Trimming shortened V by 7 bases and J by 0 bases, and 18 bases separated the two germline ends. CDR3 in amino acids: CASNGRDAGLNTEAFF. CDR3 coding DNA: TGTGCCAGCAATGGACGGGACGCTGGGTTGAACACTGAAGCTTTCTTT.

Written as DNA, the CDR3 is TGTGCCAGCAGGGGGGGTACAGGGTTGGAGACCCAGTACTTC. It yields the protein CASRGGTGLETQYF. The chain couples TRBV6-1 to TRBJ2-5; the D gene could be TRBD1 or TRBD2 (6 bases each). CDR1 and CDR2 (germline): MNHNS, SASEGT. The CDR3 is made up of 14 amino acids. Trimming removed 6 bases at V and 5 bases at J, with 16 bases between.

The count of this clone is one. This rearrangement joins TRBV19 to TRBJ1-5; possible D gene TRBD1, 5 bases. CDR3 length equals 16 residues. CDR1 is LNHDA and CDR2 is SQIVND in the germline V gene (reference sequence). The V and J ends lost 0 bases and 4 bases respectively, with 13 bases between them. CDR3 loop: CASSIESNRWNQPQHF. In DNA form, the CDR3 reads TGTGCCAGTAGTATAGAATCCAACAGGTGGAATCAGCCCCAGCATTTT.

This clone has only one observation. V is TRBV7-2 and J is TRBJ2-2, with 9 nucleotides matching TRBD2. V lost 5 bases and J lost 5; bases outside the gene matches: 12. Germline lookup yields CDR1 SGHTA and CDR2 FQGNSA. The CDR3 loop spans 17 amino acids. CDR3 nucleotides: TGTGCCAGCAGCGATGGCCTGGCGGGGGGGCCAACCGGGGAGCTGTTTTTT. Its protein product is CASSDGLAGGPTGELFF.

The rearrangement links TRBV7-2 to TRBJ1-3, with D unclear. The CDR3 covers 15 residues. From germline, CDR1 is SGHTA and CDR2 FQGNSA. V lost 8 bases to trimming and J lost 4 bases, with 18 bases between them. The CDR3 DNA follows: TGTGCCAGCTCGTCGCGGACTCTCTTAGGAAACACCATATATTTT. This sequence encodes CASSSRTLLGNTIYF.

The chain uses TRBV6-1 and TRBJ1-1; 9 bases map to TRBD1. Looked up from germline, CDR1 is MNHNS and CDR2 is SASEGT. The CDR3 is 16 residues long. J was trimmed by 4 bases and V by 2 bases; bases with no gene match: 8. The CDR3 spells CASSELYRGRITEAFF. The DNA for the CDR3 is TGTGCCAGCAGTGAACTCTACAGGGGGCGCATCACTGAAGCTTTCTTT.

The CDR3 reads CASSFQGISNQPQHF. As DNA, the CDR3 is TGTGCCAGCAGCTTCCAGGGTATCAGCAATCAGCCCCAGCATTTT. The chain recombines TRBV5-8 with TRBJ1-5, with D tentatively TRBD1 (5 bases). The CDR3 runs 15 residues. Deletions cut 2 bases from V and 1 base from J, with 10 bases between. CDR1 SGHTS and CDR2 YDEGEE come from the germline V gene.

CDR3 amino acids: CAWSVQQGYGYTF. As DNA, the CDR3 is TGTGCCTGGAGTGTACAACAGGGCTATGGCTACACCTTC. The chain employs TRBV30 and TRBJ1-2; possibly TRBD1 for D (6 bases). This CDR3 comprises 13 residues. Trimming removed 0 bases from V and 4 bases from J, with 9 bases in between. CDR1 and CDR2 (germline): GTSNPN, SVGIG (reference sequence).

The chain employs TRBV5-1 and TRBJ2-2, with D maybe TRBD1 (6 bases). CDR1 and CDR2 (germline): SGHRS, YFSETQ. Trimming left V 4 bases short and J 0 bases short, with 13 bases between. The CDR3 totals 16 residues. This CDR3 is CASSLRTVANTGELFF. Here the CDR3 DNA reads TGCGCCAGCAGCCTAAGGACAGTCGCGAACACCGGGGAGCTGTTTTTT.

The V gene is TRBV12-5, the J gene TRBJ1-2; D gene ambiguous. Germline CDR1 is LGHNT and CDR2 is FRNRAP. This CDR3 is 14 amino acids long. V lost 3 bases, J lost 6 bases, and 14 bases lay in between. The CDR3 bases are TGTGCTAGTGGTTTTTCCAAGAGGGCCCATGGCTACACCTTC. The encoded protein is CASGFSKRAHGYTF.

The rearrangement uses TRBV9 and TRBJ1-5; D is possibly TRBD1 (6 bases). V lost 4 bases and J lost 0, with 17 bases in between. This CDR3 contains 17 residues. Germline-derived CDR1 and CDR2 are SGDLS and YYNGEE. The CDR3 here is CASSPSRTAPSNQPQHF. In DNA, the CDR3 is TGTGCCAGCAGCCCGAGTCGGACAGCCCCTAGCAATCAGCCCCAGCATTTT. The full variable domain, in which reference TRBV9 and TRBJ1-5 provide the parts outside the CDR3, is DSGVTQTPKHLITATGQRVTLRCSPRSGDLSVYWYQQSLDQGLQFLIQYYNGEERAKGNILERFSAQQFPDLHSELNLSSLELGDSALYFCASSPSRTAPSNQPQHFGDGTRLSIL.

V and J are TRBV7-2 and TRBJ2-7, with a weak D call TRBD2 (6 bases). CDR1 SGHTA and CDR2 FQGNSA come from the germline V gene. This CDR3 has 16 amino acids. The V gene lost 5 bases and the J gene lost 3 bases, with 20 bases spanning the gap. The CDR3: CASSRNVHGSVYEQYF. Here the CDR3 DNA reads TGTGCCAGCAGCCGCAATGTTCACGGGAGCGTCTACGAGCAGTACTTC.

This rearrangement joins TRBV21-1 to TRBJ1-2. TRBV21-1 is shown as a pseudogene. CDR3 size: 12 residues. CDR3 nucleotide sequence: TGTGCCAGCAGCAAAGTTCGTAGCGGCTACACCTTC. This sequence encodes CASSKVRSGYTF.

This clone was seen only a few times. This rearrangement joins TRBV15 to TRBJ1-2; 9 nucleotides match TRBD1. Germline-derived CDR1 and CDR2 are LNHNV and YYDKDF (reference sequence). With 0 bases clipped from V and 4 bases from J, the junction kept 9 bases outside the gene matches. CDR3 length: 17 amino acids. CDR3: CATSRETGGKGSYGYTF. CDR3 DNA: TGTGCCACCAGCAGAGAAACAGGGGGCAAGGGAAGCTATGGCTACACCTTC.

This clone was counted a single time. V and J are TRBV10-3 and TRBJ2-7; 7 nucleotides line up with TRBD2. V trimming: 2 bases; J trimming: 3 bases; junction bases outside the gene matches: 7. The germline CDR1 and CDR2 sequences are ENHRY and SYGVKD. The CDR3 is 15 amino acids. DNA of the CDR3: TGTGCCATCAGTGAGGAAGTGGGGGGGAACTACGAGCAGTACTTC. Protein: CAISEEVGGNYEQYF.

The rearrangement uses TRBV7-9 and TRBJ1-1, with D hard to call. Germline loops: CDR1 SEHNR, CDR2 FQNEAQ (reference sequence). Trimming pared 7 bases from V and 4 bases from J, leaving 19 bases between. This CDR3 is 15 amino acids long. CDR3 sequence: CASIAGRVVSTEAFF. The CDR3 coding sequence is TGTGCCAGCATTGCTGGAAGGGTCGTCAGCACTGAAGCTTTCTTT.

The chain recombines TRBV5-1 with TRBJ1-1; D gene uncertain. The length of the CDR3 is 13 residues. In germline, CDR1 is SGHRS, CDR2 YFSETQ. The V gene lost 0 bases and the J gene lost 1 base, with 4 bases spanning the gap. Written as DNA, the CDR3 is TGCGCCAGCAGCTTGGAGACGAACACTGAAGCTTTCTTT. This codes for CASSLETNTEAFF.